This is a list of T cell receptor beta chains from one sample in a study of molecular identifiers for immune sequencing clone quantification. TCRdb re-derived calls from the PCR reads in MiXCR, one entry per CDR3 protein. This sample has roughly 90,000 distinct CDR3 sequences, with about 23% found just once. Material for sequencing was naive CD8+ T cells from blood, with Jurkat cell RNA spiked in. These receptors were taken from a human donor in good health. Some libraries in this study had Jurkat cell RNA spiked in. Both conserved end residues are part of each CDR3. A D gene is named only where the DNA matches it firmly. Only some rows state a clone size, as once, few, many or a class for expanded clones.

DNA: TGTGCCAGCAGCTTGGGGAGCACCGGGGAGCTGTTTTTT
CDR3: CASSLGSTGELFF
J: TRBJ2-2
D: .
length: 13
size: .
V: TRBV7-2

DNA: TGTGCCACCAGCAGAGATAACGAGCGGGGCTTTAAGACCCAGTACTTC
CDR3: CATSRDNERGFKTQYF
J: TRBJ2-5
D: TRBD2
length: 16
size: many
V: TRBV15

DNA: TGTGCCAGCAGCTTGGGAGCCTACGAGCAGTACTTC
CDR3: CASSLGAYEQYF
J: TRBJ2-7
D: .
length: 12
size: many
V: TRBV11-2

DNA: TGTGCCATAGGGACAGAGAATAATGAAAAACTGTTTTTT
CDR3: CAIGTENNEKLFF
J: TRBJ1-4
D: TRBD1
length: 13
size: many
V: TRBV10-3

DNA: TGTGCCAGCAGTTTTCCGGGATATTACAATGAGCAGTTCTTC
CDR3: CASSFPGYYNEQFF
J: TRBJ2-1
D: .
length: 14
size: .
V: TRBV6-1

DNA: TGTGCCAGCAGCTTATTTCAAGCTAGCGGGGCTGTCACAGATACGCAGTATTTT
CDR3: CASSLFQASGAVTDTQYF
J: TRBJ2-3
D: TRBD2
length: 18
size: many
V: TRBV7-8

DNA: TGTGCCAGCAGTTACCTTAACGGGACTCCTCCCTACGAGCAGTACTTC
CDR3: CASSYLNGTPPYEQYF
J: TRBJ2-7
D: .
length: 16
size: .
V: TRBV6-2/TRBV6-3

DNA: TGTGCCAGCAGCTTTCCCCAGGGGGGGCCCCGGGTCCTTGGGGAGCAGTACTTC
CDR3: CASSFPQGGPRVLGEQYF
J: TRBJ2-7
D: .
length: 18
size: .
V: TRBV7-2

DNA: TGCAGTGCTAGAGATTATCTCGGGACAGGGGTAGCCAATGAGCAGTTCTTC
CDR3: CSARDYLGTGVANEQFF
J: TRBJ2-1
D: TRBD1
length: 17
size: few
V: TRBV20-1

DNA: TGCAGCGTCCAAGACAGGGGGCGGGGAGATACGCAGTATTTT
CDR3: CSVQDRGRGDTQYF
J: TRBJ2-3
D: TRBD1
length: 14
size: many
V: TRBV29-1

DNA: TGTGCCAGCAGCTTAACAGTGGGACGGGAGCAGTACTTC
CDR3: CASSLTVGREQYF
J: TRBJ2-7
D: .
length: 13
size: many
V: TRBV7-9

DNA: TGCAGCGTTGTGTCCGCAACCGGGTCCTACGAGCAGTACTTC
CDR3: CSVVSATGSYEQYF
J: TRBJ2-7
D: .
length: 14
size: many
V: TRBV29-1

DNA: TGCGCCAGCAGCCAAGAGGCTAGAGGGGGGGCCTCGACGCAGTATTTT
CDR3: CASSQEARGGASTQYF
J: TRBJ2-3
D: .
length: 16
size: many
V: TRBV4-3

DNA: TGTGCCAGCAGCCTCCGGGCTCGGGGACTAGCGGGCAATGAGCAGTTCTTC
CDR3: CASSLRARGLAGNEQFF
J: TRBJ2-1
D: TRBD2
length: 17
size: .
V: TRBV13

DNA: TGTGCCAGCAGTCCCAGGAGTGTACCCTACCATGAGCAGTTCTTC
CDR3: CASSPRSVPYHEQFF
J: TRBJ2-1
D: .
length: 15
size: few
V: TRBV27

DNA: TGCGCCAGCAGCCAAGAACTCCTAGCGGGCACAGATACGCAGTATTTT
CDR3: CASSQELLAGTDTQYF
J: TRBJ2-3
D: TRBD2
length: 16
size: many
V: TRBV4-3

DNA: TGTGCCACCAGCAGAAATACCTACGAGCAGTGCTTC
CDR3: CATSRNTYEQCF
J: TRBJ2-7
D: .
length: 12
size: .
V: TRBV15

DNA: TGTGCCAGCAGCTTGGCGCAAGGGCGGGAGCAGTACTTC
CDR3: CASSLAQGREQYF
J: TRBJ2-7
D: .
length: 13
size: many
V: TRBV5-6

DNA: TGTGCCAGCAGCCAAGTCGAAGGGGGACAGGGGTCCCCCTACGAGCAGTACTTC
CDR3: CASSQVEGGQGSPYEQYF
J: TRBJ2-7
D: TRBD1
length: 18
size: .
V: TRBV14

DNA: TGTGCCTGGAGTTCCCTTGACCCGAGACCCCCCGATACGCAGTATTTT
CDR3: CAWSSLDPRPPDTQYF
J: TRBJ2-3
D: .
length: 16
size: few
V: TRBV30

DNA: TGTGCCAGCAGCCAAGGTCAACTAGCGGCTACCTACGAGCAGTACTTC
CDR3: CASSQGQLAATYEQYF
J: TRBJ2-7
D: TRBD2
length: 16
size: few
V: TRBV4-2

DNA: TGTGCCAGCAGTCTAGGGACAACCAGCACAGATACGCAGTATTTT
CDR3: CASSLGTTSTDTQYF
J: TRBJ2-3
D: .
length: 15
size: many
V: TRBV27

DNA: TGTGCCAGTAGTATTTTTGACCGGGGATACGAGCAGTACTTC
CDR3: CASSIFDRGYEQYF
J: TRBJ2-7
D: .
length: 14
size: many
V: TRBV19

DNA: TGTGCCAGCAGCCCGCTAGCGGACATCACAGATACGCAGTATTTT
CDR3: CASSPLADITDTQYF
J: TRBJ2-3
D: TRBD2
length: 15
size: many
V: TRBV7-9

DNA: TGTGCCAGCAGCTTAGCAACAGGGGGAATCACTGAAGCTTTCTTT
CDR3: CASSLATGGITEAFF
J: TRBJ1-1
D: TRBD1
length: 15
size: many
V: TRBV7-9

DNA: TGTGCCTGGAGTGGGCCCCCGGGACGGACCTACGAGCAGTACTTC
CDR3: CAWSGPPGRTYEQYF
J: TRBJ2-7
D: .
length: 15
size: many
V: TRBV30

DNA: TGTGCCAGCAGCTTGGGTGGGGGCACCTTCTACGAGCAGTACTTC
CDR3: CASSLGGGTFYEQYF
J: TRBJ2-7
D: .
length: 15
size: few
V: TRBV11-2